This TCR beta chain appears in the sequencing data of a study of blood T cells in healthy people across ages. Comments on this clonotype: Its target is unknown. A much larger clone lies one base from this, so it may be a read error.

A sample-barcoded 5' primer and a J-beta primer mix were used in a second PCR of roughly 6 to 11 cycles. Sequencing of every sample gave 2.5 million or more CDR3-containing paired-end reads. One entry per CDR3 protein results from TCRdb running MiXCR on the 5' RACE reads. The table shows 600,000 or so distinct CDR3 sequences, with around 48% occurring only once. Findings of the study overall: Measured against age, TCR beta diversity per million T cells decreased in a roughly linear manner. Considered underestimates were the diversity estimates obtained from one million T cells.

From germline, CDR1 is SEHNR and CDR2 FQNEAQ (reference sequence). The CDR3 runs to 13 residues. With each sample, at least 5 micrograms of total RNA were extracted. The receptor's source is a man older than 75 in good health. The chain couples TRBV7-9 to TRBJ2-1; D may be TRBD2 (5 bases). Specimen: blood. This CDR3 is CASSVASYNEQFF. CDR3 coding DNA: TGTGCCAGCAGCGTAGCGTCCTACAATGAGCAGTTCTTC.